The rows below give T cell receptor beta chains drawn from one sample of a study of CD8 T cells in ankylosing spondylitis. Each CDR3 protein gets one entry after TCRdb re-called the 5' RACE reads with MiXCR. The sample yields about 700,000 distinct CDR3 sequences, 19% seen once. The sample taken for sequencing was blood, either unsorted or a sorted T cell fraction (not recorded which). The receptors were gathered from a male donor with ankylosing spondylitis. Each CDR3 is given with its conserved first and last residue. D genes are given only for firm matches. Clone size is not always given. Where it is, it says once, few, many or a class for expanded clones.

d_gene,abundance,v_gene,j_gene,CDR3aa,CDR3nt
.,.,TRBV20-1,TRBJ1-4,CSASGLFNEKLFF,TGCAGTGCTAGCGGGTTATTTAATGAAAAACTGTTTTTT
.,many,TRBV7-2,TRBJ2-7,CASSPLWVLEREQYF,TGTGCCAGCAGCCCTCTATGGGTCCTCGAGCGCGAGCAGTACTTC
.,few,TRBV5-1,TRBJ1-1,CASSLKTANTEAFF,TGCGCCAGCAGCTTAAAAACAGCGAACACTGAAGCTTTCTTT
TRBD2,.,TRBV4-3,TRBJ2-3,CASSQDPGLGADTQYF,TGCGCCAGCAGCCAAGACCCGGGACTAGGAGCAGATACGCAGTATTTT
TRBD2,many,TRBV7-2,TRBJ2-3,CASSLGGLAGSTDTQYF,TGTGCCAGCAGCTTAGGAGGGCTAGCGGGAAGCACAGATACGCAGTATTTT
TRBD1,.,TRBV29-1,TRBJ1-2,CSVESGTGGGYGYTF,TGCAGCGTTGAGAGCGGGACAGGGGGGGGCTATGGCTACACCTTC
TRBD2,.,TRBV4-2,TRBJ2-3,CASSQEERREITDTQYF,TGTGCCAGCAGCCAAGAGGAGCGGCGGGAGATAACAGATACGCAGTATTTT
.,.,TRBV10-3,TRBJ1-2,CAISQLLNSTNYGYTF,TGTGCCATCAGTCAGCTCCTAAACTCTACTAACTATGGCTACACCTTC
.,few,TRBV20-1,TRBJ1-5,CSAPGGRGNQPQHF,TGCAGTGCCCCGGGGGGGAGGGGCAATCAGCCCCAGCATTTT
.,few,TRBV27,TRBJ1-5,CASSFSGAVNQPQHF,TGTGCCAGCAGTTTTTCGGGGGCCGTTAATCAGCCCCAGCATTTT
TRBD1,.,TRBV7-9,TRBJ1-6,CASSLRQGWPYNSPLHF,TGTGCCAGCAGCTTAAGACAGGGGTGGCCCTATAATTCACCCCTCCACTTT
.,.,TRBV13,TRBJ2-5,CASSPTFGGPTETQYF,TGTGCCAGCAGTCCAACCTTTGGGGGGCCTACCGAGACCCAGTACTTC
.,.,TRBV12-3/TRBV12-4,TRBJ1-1,CASSFDRFTEAFF,TGTGCCAGCAGTTTCGACAGGTTTACTGAAGCTTTCTTT